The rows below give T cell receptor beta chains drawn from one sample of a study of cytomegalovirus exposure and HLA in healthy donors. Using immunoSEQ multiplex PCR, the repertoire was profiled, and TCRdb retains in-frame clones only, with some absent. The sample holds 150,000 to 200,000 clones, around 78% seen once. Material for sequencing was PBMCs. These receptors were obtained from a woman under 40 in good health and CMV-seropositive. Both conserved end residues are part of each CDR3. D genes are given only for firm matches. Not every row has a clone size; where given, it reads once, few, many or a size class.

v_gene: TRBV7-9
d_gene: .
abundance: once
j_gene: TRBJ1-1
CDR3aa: CASSLARVESTEAFF
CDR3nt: TGTGCCAGCAGCTTAGCGAGGGTAGAAAGCACTGAAGCTTTCTTT

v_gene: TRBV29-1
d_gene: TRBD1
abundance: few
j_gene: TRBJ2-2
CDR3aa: CSVDQAGTGSGELFF
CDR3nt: TGCAGCGTTGATCAAGCGGGGACAGGGTCCGGGGAGCTGTTTTTT

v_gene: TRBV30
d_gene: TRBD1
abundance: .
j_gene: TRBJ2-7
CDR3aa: CAWSVRSGTGLPYEQYF
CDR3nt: TGTGCCTGGAGTGTACGGTCGGGGACAGGGCTTCCCTACGAGCAGTACTTC

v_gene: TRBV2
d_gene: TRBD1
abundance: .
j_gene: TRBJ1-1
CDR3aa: CASSYTGGSGTEAFF
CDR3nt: TGTGCCAGCAGTTATACAGGGGGCTCTGGCACTGAAGCTTTCTTT

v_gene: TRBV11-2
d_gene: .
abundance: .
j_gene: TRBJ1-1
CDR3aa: CASNPPGSDTEAFF
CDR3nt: TGTGCCAGCAACCCCCCGGGGTCTGACACTGAAGCTTTCTTT

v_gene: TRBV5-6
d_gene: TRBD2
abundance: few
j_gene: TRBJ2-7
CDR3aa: CASSSGTGGSYEQYF
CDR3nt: TGTGCCAGCAGTTCAGGTACGGGGGGCTCCTACGAGCAGTACTTC

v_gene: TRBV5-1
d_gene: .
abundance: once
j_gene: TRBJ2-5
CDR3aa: CASSLQYQETQYF
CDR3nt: TGCGCCAGCAGCTTGCAGTACCAAGAGACCCAGTACTTC

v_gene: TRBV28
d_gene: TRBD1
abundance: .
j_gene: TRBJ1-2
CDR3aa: CASSPRQGINYGYTF
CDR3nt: TGTGCCAGCAGTCCCCGACAGGGCATTAACTATGGCTACACCTTC

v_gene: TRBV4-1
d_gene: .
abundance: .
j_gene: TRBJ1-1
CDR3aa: CASSPGRDTEAFF
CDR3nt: TGCGCCAGCAGTCCAGGCAGGGATACTGAAGCTTTCTTT

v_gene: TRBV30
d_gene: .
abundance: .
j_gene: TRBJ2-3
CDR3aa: CAWSPRYSDTQYF
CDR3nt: TGTGCCTGGAGCCCTCGGTACTCAGATACGCAGTATTTT

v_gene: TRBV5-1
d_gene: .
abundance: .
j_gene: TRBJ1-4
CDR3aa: CASSSTPRGGGEKLFF
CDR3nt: TGCGCCAGCAGCTCCACCCCCCGGGGAGGCGGTGAAAAACTGTTTTTT

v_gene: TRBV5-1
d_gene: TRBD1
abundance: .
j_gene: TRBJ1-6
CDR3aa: CASSLAGTVFGSPLHF
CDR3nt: TGCGCCAGCAGCTTGGCCGGGACAGTATTCGGGTCACCCCTCCACTTT

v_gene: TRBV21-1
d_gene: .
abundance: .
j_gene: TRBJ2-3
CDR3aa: CASRKAGGPSSQYF
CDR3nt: TGTGCCAGCAGAAAAGCAGGGGGCCCATCGTCGCAGTATTTT

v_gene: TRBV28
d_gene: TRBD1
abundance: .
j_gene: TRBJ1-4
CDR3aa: CASRATGGNEKLFF
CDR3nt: TGTGCCAGCCGGGCGACAGGGGGTAATGAAAAACTGTTTTTT

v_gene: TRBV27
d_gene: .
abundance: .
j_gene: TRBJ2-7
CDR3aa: CASRRDTSYEQYF
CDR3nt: TGTGCCAGCCGCCGGGACACGTCCTACGAGCAGTACTTC

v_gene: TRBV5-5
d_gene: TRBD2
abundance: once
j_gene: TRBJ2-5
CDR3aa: CASLAGDGETQYF
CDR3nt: TGTGCCAGCTTAGCGGGAGATGGTGAGACCCAGTACTTC

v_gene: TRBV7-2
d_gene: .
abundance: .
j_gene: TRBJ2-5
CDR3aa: CASSLRTPDSETQYF
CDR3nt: TGTGCCAGCAGCTTAAGGACGCCCGACAGCGAGACCCAGTACTTC

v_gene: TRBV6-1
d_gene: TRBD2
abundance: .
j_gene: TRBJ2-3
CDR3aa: CASSPSGDTQYF
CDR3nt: TGTGCCAGCAGTCCTAGCGGAGATACGCAGTATTTT

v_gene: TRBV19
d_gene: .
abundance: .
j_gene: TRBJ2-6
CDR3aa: CASSIIANPRGSGANVLTF
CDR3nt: TGTGCCAGTAGTATAATTGCAAACCCTCGGGGATCTGGGGCCAACGTCCTGACTTTC

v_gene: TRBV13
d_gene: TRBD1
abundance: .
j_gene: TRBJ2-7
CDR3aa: CASSGNTGTGSYEQYF
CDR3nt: TGTGCCAGCAGCGGTAATACCGGGACAGGGTCCTACGAGCAGTACTTC

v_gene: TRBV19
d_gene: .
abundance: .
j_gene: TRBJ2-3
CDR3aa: CASSPSRKDTQYF
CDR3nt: TGTGCCAGTAGTCCTAGCCGAAAAGATACGCAGTATTTT

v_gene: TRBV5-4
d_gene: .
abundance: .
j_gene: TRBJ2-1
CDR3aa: CASSNLTGGLEEQFF
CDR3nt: TGTGCCAGCAGCAACCTGACTGGGGGCTTGGAGGAGCAGTTCTTC

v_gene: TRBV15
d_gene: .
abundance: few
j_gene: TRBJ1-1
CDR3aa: CATSRDTQGRLTEAFF
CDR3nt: TGTGCCACCAGCAGAGACACACAGGGAAGGCTTACTGAAGCTTTCTTT

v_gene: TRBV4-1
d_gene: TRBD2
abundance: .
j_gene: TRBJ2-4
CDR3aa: CASSQPGGGVAKNIQYF
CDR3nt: TGCGCCAGCAGCCAACCTGGCGGGGGGGTAGCCAAAAACATTCAGTACTTC

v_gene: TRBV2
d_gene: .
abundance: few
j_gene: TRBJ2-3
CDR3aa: CASSDGTDTQYF
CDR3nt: TGTGCCAGCAGTGACGGCACAGATACGCAGTATTTT

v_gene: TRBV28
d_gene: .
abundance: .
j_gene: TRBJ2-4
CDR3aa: CASSFHGRGIRERPKNIQYF
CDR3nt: TGTGCCAGCAGTTTCCATGGCAGAGGGATCAGAGAGAGGCCCAAAAACATTCAGTACTTC

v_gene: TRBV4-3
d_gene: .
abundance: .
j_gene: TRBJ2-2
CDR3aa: CASSQDFVQSGELFF
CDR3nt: TGCGCCAGCAGCCAAGATTTTGTACAGAGCGGGGAGCTGTTTTTT

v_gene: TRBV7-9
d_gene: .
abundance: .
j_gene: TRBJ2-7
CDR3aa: CSSSTWTTPGEQYF
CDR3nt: TGTTCCAGCAGCACTTGGACTACCCCCGGCGAGCAGTACTTC